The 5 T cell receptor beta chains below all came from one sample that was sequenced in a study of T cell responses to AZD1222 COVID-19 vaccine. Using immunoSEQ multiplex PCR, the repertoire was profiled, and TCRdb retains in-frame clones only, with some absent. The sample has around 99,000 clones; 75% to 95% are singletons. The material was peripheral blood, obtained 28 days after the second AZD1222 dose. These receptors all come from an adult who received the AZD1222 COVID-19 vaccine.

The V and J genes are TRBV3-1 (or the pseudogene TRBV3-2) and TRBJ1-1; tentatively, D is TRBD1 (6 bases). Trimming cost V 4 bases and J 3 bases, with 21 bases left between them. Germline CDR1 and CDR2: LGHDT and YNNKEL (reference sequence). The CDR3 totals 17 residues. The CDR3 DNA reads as TGTGCCAGCAGCCTCCGGACAGAAAGCCAGGGACACACTGAAGCTTTCTTT. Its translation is CASSLRTESQGHTEAFF.

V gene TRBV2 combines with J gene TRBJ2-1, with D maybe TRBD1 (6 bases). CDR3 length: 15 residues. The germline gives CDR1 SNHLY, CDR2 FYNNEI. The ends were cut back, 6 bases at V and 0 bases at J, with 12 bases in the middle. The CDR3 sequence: CASRGDRSSYNEQFF. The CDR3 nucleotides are TGTGCCAGCAGGGGAGACAGGAGCTCCTACAATGAGCAGTTCTTC.

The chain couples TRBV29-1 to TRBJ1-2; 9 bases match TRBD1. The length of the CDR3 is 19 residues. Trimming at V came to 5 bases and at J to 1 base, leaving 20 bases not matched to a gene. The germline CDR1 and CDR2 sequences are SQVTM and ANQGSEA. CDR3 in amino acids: CSVSGGTGIETSNNYGYTF. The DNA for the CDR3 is TGCAGCGTTTCTGGGGGGACAGGGATTGAGACCTCCAATAACTATGGCTACACCTTC.

CDR3 sequence reads: CASSLVVGAIGDTQYF. The CDR3 nucleotides are TGTGCCAGCAGCTTAGTGGTGGGGGCCATTGGGGATACGCAGTATTTT. The chain couples TRBV7-2 to TRBJ2-3; D is perhaps TRBD1 (6 bases). The V and J ends lost 1 base and 6 bases respectively, with 17 bases between them. The CDR3 sequence is 16 residues long. Germline V lookup: CDR1 SGHTA, CDR2 FQGNSA.

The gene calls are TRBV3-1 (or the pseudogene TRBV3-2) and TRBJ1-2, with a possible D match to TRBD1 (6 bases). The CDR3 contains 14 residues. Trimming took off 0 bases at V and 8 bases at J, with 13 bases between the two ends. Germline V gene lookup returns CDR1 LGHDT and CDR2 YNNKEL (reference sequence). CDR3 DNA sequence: TGTGCCAGCAGCCAAGAACAGGGATTGAGAGGCTACACCTTC. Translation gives CASSQEQGLRGYTF.